The 6 T cell receptor beta chains below come from one sample, sequenced in a study of blood T cell repertoires in COVID-19. Clones were sequenced by immunoSEQ multiplex PCR, and TCRdb holds only the in-frame ones, with some missing. The table includes some 150,000 clones, approximately 83% detected once. Sequenced input: peripheral blood. The receptors originated from a human donor with acute or convalescent COVID-19. The donor label of this sample is uncertain.

The chain carries TRBV3-1 (or the pseudogene TRBV3-2) and TRBJ1-3; D gene unclear. The CDR3 extends over 14 amino acids. With 4 bases removed from V and 4 bases from J, the gap between germline ends came to 11 bases. CDR1 is LGHDT and CDR2 is YNNKEL in the germline V gene (reference sequence). In nucleotides, the CDR3 is TGTGCCAGCAGCCCCTCCACGGGGGGAAACACCATATATTTT. It specifies CASSPSTGGNTIYF.

This clone was counted only a few times. The rearrangement links TRBV9 to TRBJ2-1, with a weak D call TRBD2 (5 bases). CDR3 size: 15 residues. V lost 4 bases and J 1 base, leaving 12 bases between the germline ends. Germline-derived CDR1 and CDR2 are SGDLS and YYNGEE. CDR3 loop: CASSPREGSYNEQFF. CDR3 sequence (DNA): TGTGCCAGCAGCCCGCGAGAGGGATCCTACAATGAGCAGTTCTTC.

The gene calls are TRBV6-5 and TRBJ1-5; TRBD1 agrees at 8 bases. The V gene end was trimmed by 10 bases and the J gene end by 7 bases; junction bases not matched to a gene: 15. CDR1 and CDR2 from the germline V gene are MNHEY and SVGAGI. This CDR3 is built from 15 residues. CDR3 DNA sequence: TGTGCCACCGAGAGTGGCGGACAGGGTGGACAGCCCCAGCATTTT. Encoded protein: CATESGGQGGQPQHF.

The count of this clone is one. V is TRBV3-1 (or the pseudogene TRBV3-2) and J is TRBJ1-1, with a tentative D call TRBD1 (5 bases). Trimming took 0 bases from V and 4 from J, leaving 9 bases between them. CDR3 length equals 14 residues. In germline, CDR1 is LGHDT, CDR2 YNNKEL (reference sequence). The CDR3 here is CASSQDQGSTEAFF. In DNA, the CDR3 is TGTGCCAGCAGCCAAGACCAGGGTAGCACTGAAGCTTTCTTT.

The rearrangement links TRBV28 to TRBJ2-5; 8 positions match TRBD1. This CDR3 is built from 13 residues. CDR1 and CDR2 (germline): MDHEN, SYDVKM. The V segment lost 3 bases and the J segment 3 bases; nucleotides outside the gene matches: 0. The CDR3: CASSLDREETQYF. CDR3 in DNA: TGTGCCAGCAGTTTGGACAGGGAAGAGACCCAGTACTTC. Drawing the rest from reference TRBV28 and TRBJ2-5, the complete variable domain is DVKVTQSSRYLVKRTGEKVFLECVQDMDHENMFWYRQDPGLGLRLIYFSYDVKMKEKGDIPEGYSVSREKKERFSLILESASTNQTSMYLCASSLDREETQYFGPGTRLLVL.

The rearrangement uses TRBV3-1 (or the pseudogene TRBV3-2) and TRBJ2-5; 7 bases match TRBD1. Trimming removed 3 bases from V and 7 bases from J; junction bases left unmatched: 5. Germline assignment: CDR1 LGHDT and CDR2 YNNKEL (reference sequence). The CDR3 extends over 13 amino acids. The CDR3 coding sequence is TGTGCCAGCAGCCAGGGACAGCTTACGACCCAGTACTTC. Residues: CASSQGQLTTQYF.